Below are 22 T cell receptor beta chains sequenced from a single sample in a study of shared clonotypes between healthy human individuals. Here immunoSEQ multiplex PCR was the method, and the copy in TCRdb shows in-frame clones only, minus some. The sample yields some 2,000,000 clones, approximately 94% seen once. The sample comprised naive CD4+ T cells sorted from blood. Subset noted: CD45RA+ positively selected. The receptor set was obtained from a man aged 18 to 30 in good health.

The chain is built from TRBV28 and TRBJ1-1; no definite D call. The germline gives CDR1 MDHEN, CDR2 SYDVKM. Deletions cut 7 bases from V and 2 bases from J, with 11 bases between. CDR3 size: 13 residues. The CDR3 sequence: CASTPFLNTEAFF. In nucleotides, the CDR3 is TGTGCCAGCACGCCCTTTCTCAACACTGAAGCTTTCTTT.

As to this clone: This sample also contains other DNA sequences that code for the same CDR3. The rearrangement uses TRBV18 and TRBJ2-7; no clear D. The V end was cut by 2 bases, the J end by 6 bases, with 5 bases between. The CDR3 runs 11 residues. Germline V gene lookup returns CDR1 KGHSH and CDR2 LQKENI. Here the CDR3 reads CASSPGSEQYF. The CDR3 nucleotides are TGTGCCAGCTCACCAGGGTCCGAGCAGTACTTC.

The rearrangement links TRBV5-1 to TRBJ2-7, with 7 bases aligning to TRBD2. V gave up 4 bases and J gave up 2 bases; unmatched junction bases: 6. CDR1 is SGHRS and CDR2 is YFSETQ in the germline V gene. This CDR3 is 14 amino acids long. CDR3 nucleotides: TGCGCCAGCAGCGGAAGCGGGGCTACCTACGAGCAGTACTTC. Protein sequence: CASSGSGATYEQYF. Full variable domain (remainder filled in from reference TRBV5-1 and TRBJ2-7): KAGVTQTPRYLIKTRGQQVTLSCSPISGHRSVSWYQQTPGQGLQFLFEYFSETQRNKGNFPGRFSGRQFSNSRSEMNVSTLELGDSALYLCASSGSGATYEQYFGPGTRLTVT.

The chain couples TRBV9 to TRBJ2-5, with 7 bases identical to TRBD1. Per germline, CDR1 SGDLS and CDR2 YYNGEE. Germline trimming cut 3 bases from V and 2 bases from J; bases unmatched to any gene: 4. The CDR3 loop spans 14 amino acids. The chain's CDR3 is CASSAGTAQETQYF. In DNA, the CDR3 is TGTGCCAGCAGCGCCGGGACAGCTCAAGAGACCCAGTACTTC. Drawing the rest from reference TRBV9 and TRBJ2-5, the complete variable domain is DSGVTQTPKHLITATGQRVTLRCSPRSGDLSVYWYQQSLDQGLQFLIQYYNGEERAKGNILERFSAQQFPDLHSELNLSSLELGDSALYFCASSAGTAQETQYFGPGTRLLVL.

The V and J genes are TRBV2 and TRBJ2-5; 10 bases line up with TRBD1. This CDR3 region has 15 residues. The V gene's germline CDR1 is SNHLY and CDR2 FYNNEI. Trimming at V came to 6 bases and at J to 2 bases, leaving 6 bases not matched to a gene. The CDR3 region has the DNA TGTGCCAGCAGCCTCGACAGGGGGCAACAAGAGACCCAGTACTTC. Protein product: CASSLDRGQQETQYF. The full variable domain, completed using reference TRBV2 and TRBJ2-5, is EPEVTQTPSHQVTQMGQEVILRCVPISNHLYFYWYRQILGQKVEFLVSFYNNEISEKSEIFDDQFSVERPDGSNFTLKIRSTKLEDSAMYFCASSLDRGQQETQYFGPGTRLLVL.

The CDR3 DNA sequence: TGCGCCAGCAGCTTCGCAGACTTGAACACTGAAGCTTTCTTT. This encodes CASSFADLNTEAFF. The V gene is TRBV5-1, the J gene TRBJ1-1; D remains ambiguous. This CDR3 comprises 14 residues. CDR1 and CDR2 (germline): SGHRS, YFSETQ. V shed 2 bases and J shed 0 bases, with 8 bases lying between them.

Remarks on this clone: The sample contains more than one DNA sequence encoding this CDR3. V is TRBV10-3 and J is TRBJ2-3, with 8 bases fitting TRBD1. Germline CDR1 ENHRY, CDR2 SYGVKD. The CDR3 loop spans 14 amino acids. Unmatched junction bases numbered 5, after V lost 3 bases and J lost 6 bases. CDR3 region: CAISESQGADTQYF. CDR3 DNA: TGTGCCATCAGTGAATCGCAGGGGGCGGATACGCAGTATTTT.

V usage is TRBV11-2 and J usage is TRBJ2-1, with D tentatively TRBD2 (6 bases). V was pared by 1 base and J by 0 bases, with 10 bases between. The germline gives CDR1 SGHAT, CDR2 FQNNGV. The CDR3 runs 16 residues. CDR3 protein: CASSLVGRVSYNEQFF. The CDR3 DNA reads as TGTGCCAGCAGCTTAGTCGGGAGAGTCTCCTACAATGAGCAGTTCTTC.

V gene TRBV28 combines with J gene TRBJ1-6; the match to TRBD1 covers 9 bases. The CDR3 consists of 17 residues. The junction had 10 bases not matched to a gene; V was cut back by 4 bases and J by 6 bases. The V gene's germline CDR1 is MDHEN and CDR2 SYDVKM. CDR3 nucleotides: TGTGCCAGCAGTTCTCCGGGACAGGGCTCCCCTAATTCACCCCTCCACTTT. It specifies CASSSPGQGSPNSPLHF.

This clone appeared once. The chain is built from TRBV5-1 and TRBJ1-4; no clear D gene. The V gene's germline CDR1 is SGHRS and CDR2 YFSETQ. The CDR3 runs to 14 residues. The V gene lost 4 bases and the J gene lost 5 bases, with 12 bases spanning the gap. This CDR3 is CASSGRGTNEKLFF. The CDR3 DNA follows: TGCGCCAGCAGCGGCCGGGGTACGAATGAAAAACTGTTTTTT.

The chain has TRBV5-7 and TRBJ2-7, with a weak D call TRBD1 (5 bases). TRBV5-7 is filed as an ORF, its function uncertain. Between the trimmed V and J ends, which lost 4 bases and 2 bases, there was a span of 13 bases. The CDR3 spans 14 residues. The CDR3 sequence: CASSPRQRPYEQYF. The CDR3 region has the DNA TGTGCCAGCAGCCCCCGACAGAGACCCTACGAGCAGTACTTC.

This clone was found a few times. The chain links TRBV18 to TRBJ1-1; D not certain. Trimming left V 8 bases short and J 0 bases short, with 10 bases between. This CDR3 has 13 residues. Germline loops: CDR1 KGHSH, CDR2 LQKENI. DNA for the CDR3: TGTGCCAGCGAGGCTGGACTGAACACTGAAGCTTTCTTT. It encodes CASEAGLNTEAFF.

This clone was recorded a few times. The V call is TRBV19, the J call TRBJ1-2, with 11 bases matching TRBD1. The length of the CDR3 is 14 residues. From germline, CDR1 is LNHDA and CDR2 SQIVND (reference sequence). The V and J ends lost 5 bases and 7 bases, in that order; junction bases with no gene match: 6. The CDR3 DNA is TGTGCCAGTAGTCTCCGGACAGGGGGCGCTGGCTACACCTTC. Translation: CASSLRTGGAGYTF.

For this clone: This specimen includes other DNA sequences encoding the same CDR3. The chain uses TRBV30 and TRBJ2-6, with D unresolved. This CDR3 is built from 14 residues. Trimming stripped 0 bases from V and 3 bases from J, with 6 bases between. Germline CDR1 reads GTSNPN; CDR2 reads SVGIG (reference sequence). The CDR3 nucleotides are TGTGCCTGGAGTGTCTCAAGTGGGGCCAACGTCCTGACTTTC. This gives the protein CAWSVSSGANVLTF.

The chain uses TRBV6-6 and TRBJ2-3; the D gene is possibly TRBD2 (6 bases). Germline loops: CDR1 MNHNY, CDR2 SVGAGI (reference sequence). V was shortened by 0 bases and J by 5 bases, with 12 bases between the two germline ends. This CDR3 contains 15 residues. CDR3 DNA: TGTGCCAGCAGTTACTCTCGACTAGTCCAAGATACGCAGTATTTT. It codes for CASSYSRLVQDTQYF.

This rearrangement joins TRBV9 to TRBJ1-3; D not certain. Germline V gives CDR1 SGDLS, CDR2 YYNGEE. This CDR3 has 20 residues. Trimming removed 1 base at V and 0 bases at J, with 23 bases between. The CDR3 sequence is CASSVSGVGRRESSGNTIYF. In DNA form, the CDR3 reads TGTGCCAGCAGCGTATCCGGGGTAGGGCGAAGGGAAAGCTCTGGAAACACCATATATTTT.

In regard to this clone: Other nucleotide sequences from this sample produce the same CDR3. CDR3 sequence (DNA): TGCGCCAGCAGCTCCGGACAAGGCACTAATGAAAAACTGTTTTTT. It translates to CASSSGQGTNEKLFF. The chain links TRBV5-1 to TRBJ1-4; D perhaps matches TRBD1 (5 bases). There are 15 residues in the CDR3. Trimming took off 3 bases at V and 2 bases at J, with 11 bases between the two ends. Germline V gene lookup returns CDR1 SGHRS and CDR2 YFSETQ.

This chain connects TRBV9 to TRBJ2-2; 9 bases align to TRBD1. The CDR3 covers 15 residues. The germline gives CDR1 SGDLS, CDR2 YYNGEE. V shed 5 bases, J shed 5 bases, and the junction held 7 bases outside the gene matches. The DNA for the CDR3 is TGTGCCAGCAGGATGACCGGGACAGGGACCGGGGAGCTGTTTTTT. It encodes CASRMTGTGTGELFF.

About this clone itself: The same CDR3 is also encoded by other DNA sequences in this sample. CDR3 in amino acids: CASSLGLAGGTDTQYF. CDR3 nucleotide sequence: TGTGCCAGCAGTTTGGGACTAGCGGGGGGCACAGATACGCAGTATTTT. The chain links TRBV6-5 to TRBJ2-3, with TRBD2 identical over 14 bases. The J segment lost 1 base and the V segment lost 4 bases, leaving 1 base of the junction unmatched. This CDR3 region has 16 residues. CDR1 is MNHEY and CDR2 is SVGAGI in the germline V gene.

The CDR3 here is CASSLEGTGISYEQYF. The CDR3 nucleotides are TGCGCCAGCAGCTTGGAAGGGACAGGGATATCCTACGAGCAGTACTTC. This chain connects TRBV5-1 to TRBJ2-7, with 9 bases matching TRBD1. Trimming cost V 0 bases and J 1 base; bases outside gene matches: 5. Germline CDR1 and CDR2: SGHRS and YFSETQ. This CDR3 contains 16 residues.

V usage is TRBV19 and J usage is TRBJ2-2; TRBD2 matches 7 bases. Germline V gene sequence: CDR1 LNHDA, CDR2 SQIVND (reference sequence). V trimming: 5 bases; J trimming: 7 bases; junction bases outside the gene matches: 10. CDR3 size: 15 residues. CDR3 coding DNA: TGTGCCAGTAGTTCCGCAGCGGGAATCAGCGGGGAGCTGTTTTTT. Protein product: CASSSAAGISGELFF.

The J gene is TRBJ2-5, the V gene TRBV7-6; possible D gene TRBD2, 5 bases. Germline V gene sequence: CDR1 SGHVS, CDR2 FNYEAQ. V dropped 5 bases and J dropped 1 base, with 11 bases sitting between them. The CDR3 loop spans 14 amino acids. The CDR3 loop is CASSGWETQETQYF. The CDR3 bases are TGTGCCAGCAGCGGGTGGGAGACCCAAGAGACCCAGTACTTC. Looking up the rest from reference TRBV7-6 and TRBJ2-5 gives the full variable domain: GAGVSQSPRYKVTKRGQDVALRCDPISGHVSLYWYRQALGQGPEFLTYFNYEAQQDKSGLPNDRFSAERPEGSISTLTIQRTEQRDSAMYRCASSGWETQETQYFGPGTRLLVL.